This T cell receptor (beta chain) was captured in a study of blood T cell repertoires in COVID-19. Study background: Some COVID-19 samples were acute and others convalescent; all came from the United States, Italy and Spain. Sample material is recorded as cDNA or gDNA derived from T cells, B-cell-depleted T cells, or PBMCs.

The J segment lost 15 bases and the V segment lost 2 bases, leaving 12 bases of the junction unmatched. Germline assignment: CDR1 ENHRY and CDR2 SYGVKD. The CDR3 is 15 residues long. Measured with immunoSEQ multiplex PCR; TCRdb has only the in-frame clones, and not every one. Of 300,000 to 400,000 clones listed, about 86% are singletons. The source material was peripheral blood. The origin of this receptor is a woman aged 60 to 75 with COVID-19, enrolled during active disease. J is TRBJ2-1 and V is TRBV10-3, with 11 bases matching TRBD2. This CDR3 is CAISEPGTSGGRRFF. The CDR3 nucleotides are TGTGCCATCAGTGAGCCAGGGACTAGCGGAGGAAGGCGGTTCTTC.